Listed here are 10 T cell receptor beta chains from one sample, sequenced in a study of blood T cells in healthy people across ages. The use of a sample-barcoded 5' primer and a J-beta primer mix characterized a second PCR of about 7 to 12 cycles. One entry per CDR3 protein results from TCRdb running MiXCR on the 5' RACE reads. The sample yields about 1.5 million distinct CDR3 sequences, roughly 43% seen once. The specimen sequenced was blood. The receptors stem from a woman under 30 in good health.

The chain couples TRBV6-5 to TRBJ2-2; a possible D gene is TRBD1 (5 bases). Trimming left V 7 bases short and J 6 bases short, with 12 bases between. Germline CDR1 reads MNHEY; CDR2 reads SVGAGI. CDR3 length equals 13 residues. In DNA, the CDR3 is TGTGCCAGCATCTCGGGCAGGGCCGGGGAGCTGTTTTTT. It is translated as CASISGRAGELFF.

This clonotype was counted ten times or more. The chain has TRBV5-1 and TRBJ2-5; TRBD2 matches at 7 bases. Germline V CDR1 and CDR2: SGHRS, YFSETQ. The CDR3 loop spans 15 amino acids. Trimming at V came to 4 bases and at J to 0 bases, leaving 6 bases not matched to a gene. The CDR3 sequence: CASSLNGLDQETQYF. CDR3 nucleotide sequence: TGCGCCAGCAGCCTTAATGGACTAGACCAAGAGACCCAGTACTTC.

This rearrangement joins TRBV7-2 to TRBJ2-3, with 7 bases identical to TRBD1. CDR3 length equals 17 residues. V was clipped by 2 bases and J by 2 bases; unmatched bases: 10. The germline V gene encodes CDR1 SGHTA and CDR2 FQGNSA. CDR3 sequence: CASSLRQGRGYTDTQYF. The CDR3 DNA sequence: TGTGCCAGCAGCTTAAGGCAAGGCAGGGGGTACACAGATACGCAGTATTTT.

The chain has TRBV14 and TRBJ2-7; D ambiguous. The CDR3 runs 15 residues. Trimming pared 2 bases from V and 6 bases from J, leaving 17 bases between. Germline assignment: CDR1 SGHDN and CDR2 FVKESK. The DNA of the CDR3 is TGTGCCAGCAGCCAACTTGATGCTGGGGATTCCGAGCAGTACTTC. This translates into CASSQLDAGDSEQYF.

This clonotype was seen a handful of times. The genes are TRBV12-3 or TRBV12-4 and TRBJ2-3; possibly TRBD2 for D (5 bases). This CDR3 has 13 amino acids. Trimming took 3 bases from V and 4 from J, leaving 8 bases between them. CDR3 loop: CASSFGVSDTQYF. The CDR3 DNA reads TGTGCCAGCAGTTTCGGGGTTTCAGATACGCAGTATTTT.

The rearrangement uses TRBV20-1 and TRBJ1-2; D ambiguous. From germline, CDR1 is DFQATT and CDR2 SNEGSKA (reference sequence). Trimming stripped 1 base from V and 5 bases from J, with 11 bases between. The CDR3 has 13 amino acids. CDR3 residues: CSARVPTDYGYTF. DNA for the CDR3: TGCAGTGCTAGAGTCCCGACGGATTATGGCTACACCTTC.

The CDR3 DNA sequence: TGCAGTGCTAGCCCGAGGCAGGGGAACTATGGCTACACCTTC. Protein: CSASPRQGNYGYTF. The rearrangement uses TRBV20-1 and TRBJ1-2; TRBD1 might be the D (6 bases). The CDR3 has 14 amino acids. Trimming took off 3 bases at V and 2 bases at J, with 13 bases between the two ends. Per germline, CDR1 DFQATT and CDR2 SNEGSKA (reference sequence).

The chain couples TRBV13 to TRBJ1-1; 9 bases match TRBD1. This CDR3 has 18 residues. Germline lookup yields CDR1 PRHDT and CDR2 FYEKMQ (reference sequence). J gave up 0 bases and V 4 bases, and 12 bases lay outside the gene matches. As DNA, the CDR3 is TGTGCCAGCAGCTACCTCCGGGACAGGGTTTTCATGAACACTGAAGCTTTCTTT. It codes for CASSYLRDRVFMNTEAFF.

The chain has TRBV12-3 or TRBV12-4 and TRBJ1-4; 9 nucleotides agree with TRBD1. This CDR3 contains 14 residues. J gave up 7 bases and V 6 bases, and 6 bases lay outside the gene matches. Here the CDR3 DNA reads TGTGCCAGCAGGCTGGGACAGGGAAGTGAAAAACTGTTTTTT. This codes for CASRLGQGSEKLFF.

As for this clonotype: At one boundary the junction diverges from the germline segment, which might be a read error. The chain carries TRBV7-2 and TRBJ2-3; D gene unclear. The CDR3 is 11 residues long. Looked up from germline, CDR1 is SGHTA and CDR2 is FQGNSA. CDR3 nucleotides: TGCGCCAGCAGCCCCGAAGTTACGCAGTATTTT. Translation: CASSPEVTQYF.